These 30 T cell receptor beta chains were sequenced from one sample in a study of blood T cells in healthy people across ages. Primed by a sample-barcoded 5' primer and a J-beta primer mix, a second PCR proceeded for about 6 to 11 cycles. TCRdb recomputed calls from the 5' RACE reads with MiXCR, one row per CDR3 protein. The repertoire holds approximately 880,000 distinct CDR3 sequences, with approximately 49% as singletons. The specimen was blood. The receptors shown here come from a man aged 30 to 45 in good health.

V gene TRBV25-1 combines with J gene TRBJ1-2, with D perhaps TRBD1 (5 bases). V shed 2 bases and J shed 2 bases, with 21 bases lying between them. This CDR3 contains 18 residues. CDR1 and CDR2 from the germline V gene are MGHDK and SYGVNS. CDR3 amino acids: CASSEVGRGRQQNYGYTF. The CDR3 DNA sequence: TGTGCCAGCAGTGAAGTTGGGAGGGGACGCCAACAAAACTATGGCTACACCTTC.

The chain employs TRBV12-3 or TRBV12-4 and TRBJ2-3; D is perhaps TRBD1 (6 bases). Trimming pared 7 bases from V and 0 bases from J, leaving 17 bases between. This CDR3 comprises 16 residues. CDR3 amino acids: CASTPSQGPSTDTQYF. The CDR3 DNA reads TGTGCCAGCACCCCCAGCCAGGGGCCTAGCACAGATACGCAGTATTTT.

The chain has TRBV28 and TRBJ1-2; 11 bases fit TRBD1. V lost 6 bases and J lost 3; bases outside the gene matches: 9. This CDR3 has 16 amino acids. In germline, CDR1 is MDHEN, CDR2 SYDVKM. DNA for the CDR3: TGTGCCAGCAGCTTCTCCTGGACAGGGGGCTACTATGGCTACACCTTC. Translation gives CASSFSWTGGYYGYTF.

The J gene is TRBJ1-5, the V gene TRBV28; D unresolved. The CDR3 has 13 amino acids. From germline, CDR1 is MDHEN and CDR2 SYDVKM. Trimming took off 2 bases at V and 6 bases at J, with 8 bases between the two ends. CDR3: CASSLEVIQPQHF. CDR3 sequence (DNA): TGTGCCAGCAGTTTAGAGGTCATTCAGCCCCAGCATTTT.

The sample holds one count of this clonotype. The chain is built from TRBV5-4 and TRBJ2-7; tentatively, D is TRBD1 or TRBD2 (5 bases each). Germline lookup yields CDR1 SGHNT and CDR2 YYREEE (reference sequence). This CDR3 is built from 15 residues. V dropped 2 bases and J dropped 0 bases, with 12 bases sitting between them. CDR3 coding DNA: TGTGCCAGCAGCTTCATAGGGGACCTCTCCTACGAGCAGTACTTC. This encodes CASSFIGDLSYEQYF.

The chain uses TRBV12-3 or TRBV12-4 and TRBJ2-3, with TRBD2 matching 11 bases. CDR3 length: 16 amino acids. With V trimmed by 6 bases and J by 2 bases, 7 bases remained unmatched. The CDR3 sequence: CASSGTSGGPTDTQYF. CDR3 nucleotides: TGTGCCAGCAGCGGGACTAGCGGAGGGCCCACAGATACGCAGTATTTT.

At least ten counts were recorded for this clonotype. This chain connects TRBV20-1 to TRBJ2-7, with 8 bases lining up with TRBD1. V was clipped by 7 bases and J by 1 base; unmatched bases: 6. The CDR3 loop spans 13 amino acids. The germline gives CDR1 DFQATT, CDR2 SNEGSKA (reference sequence). The CDR3 protein is CSVSQGVSYEQYF. CDR3 nucleotides: TGCAGTGTATCACAGGGGGTGTCCTACGAGCAGTACTTC.

This clonotype was seen a handful of times. The rearrangement joins TRBV12-3 or TRBV12-4 to TRBJ2-7, with D possibly TRBD1 on 6 matching bases. V was pared by 3 bases and J by 4 bases, with 13 bases between. CDR3 size: 14 residues. This CDR3 reads CASSFGQGYYEQYF. For the CDR3, the DNA is TGTGCCAGCAGTTTCGGCCAGGGGTATTACGAGCAGTACTTC.

This sequence joins TRBV13 and TRBJ2-5; tentative D call: TRBD2 (6 bases). The V end lost 4 bases, the J end lost 5 bases, and 17 bases lay between the germline ends. CDR3 size: 15 residues. CDR1 PRHDT and CDR2 FYEKMQ come from the germline V gene (reference sequence). The CDR3 bases are TGTGCCAGCAGCTGGCGATATCTCGCGGGGGAGACCCAGTACTTC. It yields the protein CASSWRYLAGETQYF.

A few counts support this clonotype. The rearrangement uses TRBV12-3 or TRBV12-4 and TRBJ1-5; D gene ambiguous. Trimming took off 4 bases at V and 7 bases at J, with 8 bases between the two ends. The CDR3 covers 12 residues. In nucleotides, the CDR3 is TGTGCCAGCAGTTCGACCTCCCAGCCCCAGCATTTT. It encodes CASSSTSQPQHF.

V is TRBV28 and J is TRBJ2-7, with a weak D call TRBD2 (6 bases). Germline V gives CDR1 MDHEN, CDR2 SYDVKM. V gave up 3 bases and J gave up 4 bases, with 16 bases separating them. The CDR3 runs 15 residues. The CDR3 DNA reads as TGTGCCAGCAGTTTGGATAAAATGGGGGGATACGAGCAGTACTTC. Protein product: CASSLDKMGGYEQYF.

This rearrangement joins TRBV9 to TRBJ2-5; no definite D call. Germline CDR1 SGDLS, CDR2 YYNGEE. The CDR3 is 15 amino acids. Trimming left V 0 bases short and J 1 base short, with 10 bases between. For the CDR3, the DNA is TGTGCCAGCAGCGTAGGGGGAAACCGCCAAGAGACCCAGTACTTC. Translating gives CASSVGGNRQETQYF.

J is TRBJ1-2 and V is TRBV28; TRBD1 agrees at 10 bases. CDR1 and CDR2 (germline): MDHEN, SYDVKM. Trimming at V came to 5 bases and at J to 7 bases, leaving 13 bases not matched to a gene. There are 16 residues in the CDR3. The CDR3 DNA reads as TGTGCCAGCAGTCCACCCACCTCGACAGGGGGCTCTGGCTACACCTTC. It codes for CASSPPTSTGGSGYTF.

This clonotype turned up a few times. The chain combines TRBV27 with TRBJ1-2; D not certain. This CDR3 has 11 residues. V shed 3 bases and J shed 4 bases, with 3 bases lying between them. Germline-derived CDR1 and CDR2 are MNHEY and SMNVEV (reference sequence). CDR3 amino acids: CASSLVYGYTF. The CDR3 DNA is TGTGCCAGCAGTTTGGTCTATGGCTACACCTTC.

The chain has TRBV5-6 and TRBJ1-2; a possible D gene is TRBD1 (5 bases). CDR1 and CDR2 from the germline V gene are SGHDT and YYEEEE. The CDR3 length is 13 residues. Trimming left V 4 bases short and J 7 bases short, with 14 bases between. CDR3 residues: CASSPGTFVGYTF. For the CDR3, the DNA is TGTGCCAGCAGCCCTGGGACTTTTGTTGGCTACACCTTC.

This chain links TRBV3-1 with TRBJ2-1; D ambiguous. The CDR3 length is 13 residues. Per germline, CDR1 LGHDT and CDR2 YNNKEL (reference sequence). Trimming removed 4 bases at V and 15 bases at J, with 19 bases between. CDR3 in amino acids: CASSPPAWGAPFF. In nucleotides, the CDR3 is TGTGCCAGCAGCCCCCCAGCTTGGGGTGCCCCGTTCTTC.

The chain couples TRBV9 to TRBJ2-1; D unresolved. Between the trimmed V and J ends, which lost 6 bases and 3 bases, there was a span of 10 bases. The CDR3 loop spans 13 amino acids. CDR1 and CDR2 from the germline V gene are SGDLS and YYNGEE. Written as DNA, the CDR3 is TGTGCCAGCAATCCAGGATACTACAATGAGCAGTTCTTC. Translation: CASNPGYYNEQFF.

The count of this clonotype is one. The junction departs from the called germline gene at one end, perhaps through a read error. This rearrangement joins TRBV20-1 to TRBJ1-2; TRBD1 agrees at 10 bases. The CDR3 has 14 amino acids. Germline CDR1 reads DFQATT; CDR2 reads SNEGSKA (reference sequence). The CDR3 loop reads CSARNRTGGYGCTF. Written as DNA, the CDR3 is TGCAGTGCTAGAAATCGGACAGGGGGATATGGCTGCACCTTC.

This clonotype was observed a few times. CDR3 protein: CASSLDRAIGEQYF. As DNA, the CDR3 is TGTGCCAGCAGCTTAGACAGGGCCATTGGCGAGCAGTACTTC. This chain joins TRBV7-2 and TRBJ2-5; weak D call: TRBD1 (6 bases). The DNA end is a closer match to TRBJ2-7, so the J assignment may be wrong. The CDR3 runs 14 residues. CDR1 is SGHTA, CDR2 FQGNSA, per germline.

This clonotype was observed a few times. The genes are TRBV6-4 and TRBJ2-1; tentatively, D is TRBD1 or TRBD2 (5 bases each). Germline CDR1 is MRHNA and CDR2 is SNTAGT. Trimming left V 2 bases short and J 4 bases short, with 12 bases between. The CDR3 sequence is 15 residues long. CDR3 amino acids: CASSDAGRGYNEQFF. CDR3 DNA sequence: TGTGCCAGCAGTGACGCAGGGAGAGGGTACAATGAGCAGTTCTTC.

The sample holds many counts of this clonotype. This chain connects TRBV12-3 or TRBV12-4 to TRBJ2-3; D might be TRBD2 (5 bases). V was shortened by 6 bases and J by 6 bases, with 19 bases between the two germline ends. This CDR3 region has 15 residues. Here the CDR3 DNA reads TGTGCCAGCAGCCGGATAGGGAGAAAAGGGGATACGCAGTATTTT. Translated, it gives CASSRIGRKGDTQYF.

This clonotype was detected a few times. The chain couples TRBV28 to TRBJ2-3; 11 bases map to TRBD2. The ends lost 7 bases at V and 5 bases at J; junction bases unmatched: 5. The CDR3 contains 14 residues. Germline assignment: CDR1 MDHEN and CDR2 SYDVKM. The CDR3: CASTSGGLRDTQYF. CDR3 coding DNA: TGTGCCAGCACTAGCGGGGGGCTTAGAGATACGCAGTATTTT.

This clonotype came up once. The junction departs from germline at one end; a sequencing error may be responsible. The rearrangement joins TRBV28 to TRBJ2-4; D may be TRBD2 (5 bases). The length of the CDR3 is 15 residues. CDR1 and CDR2 from the germline V gene are MDHEN and SYDVKM. In nucleotides, the CDR3 is TGTGCCAGCAGTTTAGGGCGGGCAGCCAAAAACATTCTGTACTTC. It yields the protein CASSLGRAAKNILYF.

In this sample, this clonotype turned up a few times. V is TRBV10-3 and J is TRBJ2-7; 7 nucleotides agree with TRBD2. There are 15 residues in the CDR3. V was clipped by 7 bases and J by 0 bases; unmatched bases: 9. Per germline, CDR1 ENHRY and CDR2 SYGVKD. The CDR3 DNA reads TGTGCCATCAAGGTCGGGGAGGGCAGCTCCTACGAGCAGTACTTC. Residues: CAIKVGEGSSYEQYF.

The chain combines TRBV20-1 with TRBJ1-1; D may be TRBD1 (5 bases). Germline V lookup: CDR1 DFQATT, CDR2 SNEGSKA (reference sequence). Between the trimmed V and J ends, which lost 0 bases and 0 bases, there was a span of 17 bases. This CDR3 is 17 amino acids long. CDR3 bases: TGCAGTGCTAGAGATGTCAGGGAGGGTGGGATGAACACTGAAGCTTTCTTT. Translating it yields CSARDVREGGMNTEAFF.

The sample holds a few counts of this clonotype. This chain links TRBV4-2 with TRBJ1-2, with D perhaps matching TRBD1 (6 bases). There are 14 residues in the CDR3. Germline CDR1 is LGHNA and CDR2 is YNFKEQ. V gave up 1 base and J gave up 8 bases, with 14 bases separating them. CDR3 coding DNA: TGTGCCAGCAGCCAAGGGGGGCGCCTCCAAGGCTACACCTTC. This sequence encodes CASSQGGRLQGYTF.

The chain carries TRBV7-9 and TRBJ2-3, with 11 bases lining up with TRBD2. CDR1 and CDR2 from the germline V gene are SEHNR and FQNEAQ (reference sequence). This CDR3 spans 15 amino acids. Trimming cost V 5 bases and J 5 bases; bases outside gene matches: 6. CDR3 sequence reads: CASSPGGLAGDTQYF. The CDR3, as DNA: TGTGCCAGCAGCCCCGGCGGACTAGCGGGAGATACGCAGTATTTT. The full variable domain, in which reference TRBV7-9 and TRBJ2-3 provide the parts outside the CDR3, is DTGVSQNPRHKITKRGQNVTFRCDPISEHNRLYWYRQTLGQGPEFLTYFQNEAQLEKSRLLSDRFSAERPKGSFSTLEIQRTEQGDSAMYLCASSPGGLAGDTQYFGPGTRLTVL.

This clonotype was found a few times. V and J are TRBV13 and TRBJ2-3, with D uncertain. Germline values: CDR1 PRHDT, CDR2 FYEKMQ (reference sequence). V was cut by 5 bases and J by 6 bases, with 12 bases left in between. The CDR3 has 13 residues. The CDR3, as DNA: TGTGCCAGCAGCCCGTCTTTAAGCGATACGCAGTATTTT. Residues: CASSPSLSDTQYF.

The rearrangement uses TRBV6-2 or TRBV6-3 and TRBJ2-1, with D perhaps matching TRBD1 (6 bases). Germline V lookup: CDR1 MNHEY, CDR2 SVGEGT. The CDR3 is 15 amino acids. Trimming removed 5 bases from V and 3 bases from J, with 14 bases in between. The CDR3: CASSRQNRDYNEQFF. In DNA form, the CDR3 reads TGTGCCAGCAGTCGACAGAACAGGGACTACAATGAGCAGTTCTTC.

V usage is TRBV4-2 and J usage is TRBJ2-7; 12 nucleotides agree with TRBD2. Germline values: CDR1 LGHNA, CDR2 YNFKEQ. This CDR3 has 17 amino acids. V lost 1 base to trimming and J lost 3 bases; unmatched junction nucleotides: 7. The CDR3 region has the DNA TGTGCCAGCAGCCAAGTGGAACTAGCGGGGGGCCACTACGAGCAGTACTTC. Translating it yields CASSQVELAGGHYEQYF.